This record covers a single T cell receptor (beta chain). This record belongs to a study of shared clonotypes between healthy human individuals. Naive-designated CD8 cells lacked CD45RO, were positively enriched for CCR7, and omitted terminally differentiated effector memory CD45RA+ cells. Method: immunoSEQ multiplex PCR; TCRdb's copy keeps in-frame clones and lacks some. The sample lists millions of clones; just over 90% were seen once. Germline-derived CDR1 and CDR2 are SEHNR and FQNEAQ (reference sequence). V dropped 5 bases and J dropped 0 bases, with 11 bases sitting between them. CDR3 length: 15 amino acids.

Sequencing input: naive CD8+ T cells from PBMCs. This sequence joins TRBV7-9 and TRBJ1-3; D remains unclear. The TCR was taken from a man in his late teens or twenties in good health. Some clones in this sample may be carry-over from other donors' samples. In nucleotides, the CDR3 is TGTGCCAGCAGCCAGGAGGCGGGCTCTGGAAACACCATATATTTT. Translation: CASSQEAGSGNTIYF.